This TCR beta chain stems from a study of blood T cells in healthy people across ages. Study-wide results and limits: Comparison with aged donors showed that long-lived donors had more naive CD4+ cells and higher diversity. Per-million-T-cell TCR beta diversity fell roughly linearly with age.

Combining a sample-barcoded 5' primer with a J-beta primer mix, a second PCR ran for roughly 7 to 11 cycles. TCRdb used MiXCR to reprocess the 5' RACE reads, holding one entry per CDR3 protein. The sample has a few hundred thousand distinct CDR3 sequences; approximately 51% are singletons. Trimming cost V 1 base and J 8 bases, with 8 bases left between them. This CDR3 spans 12 amino acids. CDR1 and CDR2 (germline): DFQATT, SNEGSKA (reference sequence). As for this clonotype: Its matching antigen is unknown.

Sample: blood. The clonotype was recovered from a man aged 60-69 years in good health. The chain carries TRBV20-1 and TRBJ2-2, with a possible D match to TRBD2 (5 bases). CDR3 coding DNA: TGCAGTGCTAGAGTGGGAGTTGGGGAGCTGTTTTTT. It specifies CSARVGVGELFF.